The source of this T cell receptor (beta chain) is a study of blood T cell repertoires in COVID-19. The overall study: Samples taken during acute and convalescent COVID-19 were collected in the United States, Italy and Spain. PBMCs, B-cell-depleted T cells, or T cells provided the cDNA or gDNA that made up the material.

CDR1 is LNHDA, CDR2 SQIVND, per germline (reference sequence). The V and J ends lost 2 bases and 3 bases respectively, with 11 bases between them. The CDR3 has 15 residues. Method: immunoSEQ multiplex PCR; TCRdb's copy keeps in-frame clones and lacks some. The sample yields about 75,000 clones, more than 80% seen once. Sequencing used peripheral blood. This TCR was sampled from a human donor in a cohort sampled during active COVID-19. The chain combines TRBV19 with TRBJ2-1; D is unclear. CDR3 region: CASSILGGGYNEQFF. The CDR3 DNA follows: TGTGCCAGTAGTATACTTGGTGGCGGCTACAATGAGCAGTTCTTC.